The T cell receptor (beta chain) under discussion was sequenced for a study of T cells expressing NK-cell markers. Overall study context: Investigators obtained TCR beta repertoires from sorted CD3+CD56+NKG2C+, CD3+CD56+NKG2C- and CD3+CD56-NKG2C+ T cells. Of eight sequenced donors, seven were HCMV-seropositive and one HCMV-seronegative. Overall study findings and caveats: Four of the donors also had these clonotypes leading their CD3+CD56-NKG2C+ fraction. Roughly 6 of the donors carried dominant NKG2C+ clonotypes that took up roughly 1.0-8% of their CD8+ T cells.

Worth noting for this clonotype: Its target is unknown.

The germline CDR1 and CDR2 sequences are SGHTA and FQGNSA. CDR3 size: 16 residues. Following a re-call of the 5' RACE reads, TCRdb has one entry per CDR3 protein and lacks DNA. The table lists under 200,000 distinct CDR3 sequences, with under 20% in the top ten. Sequenced: blood T cells: a sorted CD56 or NKG2C T cell subset, CD4+ or CD8+ T cells, or bulk PBMC T cells (not recorded which). The chain couples TRBV7-2 to TRBJ2-7; TCRdb returns TRBD1, unconfirmable since there is no DNA. The clonotype was recovered from a woman between 18 and 70 years old in good health. The CDR3 loop reads CASSFPGDAPSYEQYF.